The rows below give T cell receptor beta chains drawn from one sample of a study of T cell responses to AZD1222 COVID-19 vaccine. Sequenced by immunoSEQ multiplex PCR; TCRdb stores in-frame clones only, minus some. This sample has 100,000 to 110,000 clones; approximately 90% occur once, and the top ten carry about 1.7%. This material consisted of peripheral blood, taken on day 0 of AZD1222 vaccination. The origin of the receptors is an adult in good health. The CDR3 runs from the conserved cysteine through the conserved F or W. A D gene is named only where the DNA matches it firmly. Rows may omit the clone size; those that give it use once, few, many or a size class.

d_call j_call v_call clone_size cdr3_aa cdr3_nt
NA TRBJ1-6 TRBV30 NA CAWSVEPNSPLHF TGTGCCTGGAGTGTAGAACCTAATTCACCCCTCCACTTT
TRBD2 TRBJ2-7 TRBV6-2/TRBV6-3 NA CASSYGLAGVEQYF TGTGCCAGCAGTTACGGGCTAGCGGGAGTTGAGCAGTACTTC
NA TRBJ2-3 TRBV6-2/TRBV6-3 NA CASSYSTGGKSRGDTQYF TGTGCCAGCAGTTACTCAACCGGTGGGAAAAGCAGGGGAGATACGCAGTATTTT
NA TRBJ1-5 TRBV18 few CASDAGGNQPQHF TGTGCCAGCGACGCAGGAGGCAATCAGCCCCAGCATTTT
NA TRBJ1-5 TRBV4-1 NA CASSQGGGIVGTQPQHF TGCGCCAGCAGCCAAGGCGGGGGGATAGTAGGCACTCAGCCCCAGCATTTT
TRBD1 TRBJ2-7 TRBV12-3/TRBV12-4 few CASSRDSTYEQYF TGTGCCAGCAGCCGGGACAGCACCTACGAGCAGTACTTC
NA TRBJ1-2 TRBV16 NA CASSQRGLDGYTF TGTGCCAGCAGCCAACGGGGGCTGGACGGCTACACCTTC
NA TRBJ2-1 TRBV9 NA CASSVEGGVHNEQFF TGTGCCAGCAGCGTAGAGGGGGGAGTCCACAATGAGCAGTTCTTC
NA TRBJ1-5 TRBV19 NA CASTFGRRRYSNQPQHF TGTGCCAGTACCTTCGGACGACGGCGATATAGCAATCAGCCCCAGCATTTT
NA TRBJ2-7 TRBV30 NA CAWSLRGLYEQYF TGTGCCTGGAGTCTAAGAGGCCTCTACGAGCAGTACTTC
NA TRBJ1-2 TRBV5-5 NA CASSLYPNLDYGYTF TGTGCCAGCAGCTTGTACCCCAACCTCGACTATGGCTACACCTTC
TRBD1 TRBJ1-4 TRBV7-2 NA CASSLIPTQGSTNEKLFF TGTGCCAGCAGCTTAATTCCGACACAGGGGTCAACTAATGAAAAACTGTTTTTT
NA TRBJ1-2 TRBV27 NA CASSPSPIGGYGYTF TGTGCCAGCAGTCCATCCCCCATCGGTGGCTATGGCTACACCTTC
NA TRBJ1-2 TRBV7-6 NA CASSLNRDRYTF TGTGCCAGCAGCTTGAACAGAGACCGCTACACCTTC
TRBD1 TRBJ2-1 TRBV7-3 NA CASSQDRANEQFF TGTGCCAGCAGCCAAGACAGGGCCAATGAGCAGTTCTTC
NA TRBJ2-1 TRBV4-1 NA CASSQVSPLYNEQFF TGCGCCAGCAGCCAAGTTAGCCCACTCTACAATGAGCAGTTCTTC
TRBD2 TRBJ2-7 TRBV4-1 NA CASSHPAGGVHEQYF TGCGCCAGCAGCCACCCAGCGGGAGGTGTCCACGAGCAGTACTTC
TRBD1 TRBJ1-2 TRBV3-1/TRBV3-2 NA CASSQGQGQGYTF TGTGCCAGCAGCCAAGGACAGGGTCAAGGCTACACCTTC
NA TRBJ2-3 TRBV28 NA CASSFFEDTQYF TGTGCCAGCAGTTTTTTTGAAGATACGCAGTATTTT
TRBD2 TRBJ2-7 TRBV6-5 NA CATKGFSGSRYEQYF TGTGCCACCAAGGGGTTTAGCGGGAGCAGGTACGAGCAGTACTTC
NA TRBJ2-2 TRBV5-4 NA CASSGGSQGGVTGTGELFF TGTGCCAGCAGCGGCGGTAGTCAGGGGGGAGTAACCGGCACCGGGGAGCTGTTTTTT
NA TRBJ1-4 TRBV30 NA CAWNSGGGTNEKLFF TGTGCCTGGAATTCCGGGGGGGGAACTAATGAAAAACTGTTTTTT
NA TRBJ1-2 TRBV7-9 NA CASSLAGRVGGSRGYTF TGTGCCAGCAGCTTAGCGGGTCGAGTAGGGGGTAGTCGGGGCTACACCTTC
NA TRBJ1-3 TRBV6-5 NA CASSYGKAGPGNTIYF TGTGCCAGCAGTTACGGGAAGGCGGGCCCTGGAAACACCATATATTTT
TRBD1 TRBJ1-1 TRBV10-3 NA CAISESGTANTEAFF TGTGCCATCAGTGAGTCGGGGACAGCGAACACTGAAGCTTTCTTT
TRBD2 TRBJ2-7 TRBV6-6 NA CASSHGGVYEQYF TGTGCCAGCAGCCACGGGGGGGTCTACGAGCAGTACTTC
TRBD1 TRBJ2-7 TRBV7-9 few CASSPDLWGTGGGYEQYF TGTGCCAGCAGCCCGGACCTATGGGGGACAGGGGGCGGGTACGAGCAGTACTTC
TRBD1 TRBJ2-7 TRBV10-1 NA CASSGGQGSSYEQYF TGCGCCAGCAGCGGTGGACAGGGGAGCTCCTACGAGCAGTACTTC
TRBD2 TRBJ2-7 TRBV5-8 few CASSLYAGDTSGSNEQYF TGTGCCAGCAGCTTGTACGCCGGGGACACTAGCGGGAGTAACGAGCAGTACTTC
TRBD1 TRBJ1-5 TRBV7-9 NA CASSPTGPDQPQHF TGTGCCAGCAGCCCGACAGGGCCAGATCAGCCCCAGCATTTT
TRBD1 TRBJ1-2 TRBV3-1/TRBV3-2 NA CASSQEAGGLGYTF TGTGCCAGCAGCCAAGAGGCAGGGGGTCTTGGCTACACCTTC
TRBD1 TRBJ1-3 TRBV6-5 NA CASRDRATGNTIYF TGTGCCAGCAGGGACAGGGCAACTGGAAACACCATATATTTT
NA TRBJ1-1 TRBV11-2 NA CASSLGGLAFF TGTGCCAGCAGCTTAGGTGGGTTAGCTTTCTTT
TRBD2 TRBJ2-1 TRBV12-5 NA CASGPILGLAGGGYNEQFF TGTGCTAGTGGTCCGATCCTTGGACTAGCGGGAGGGGGCTACAATGAGCAGTTCTTC
TRBD2 TRBJ2-3 TRBV9 NA CASSLRGTSGTPPFKDTQYF TGTGCCAGCAGCTTAAGGGGGACTAGCGGGACTCCACCCTTTAAAGATACGCAGTATTTT
NA TRBJ1-1 TRBV4-1 NA CASSQVSANTEAFF TGCGCCAGCAGCCAAGTATCAGCGAACACTGAAGCTTTCTTT
NA TRBJ2-1 TRBV27 NA CASSLSVGRNYNEQFF TGTGCCAGCAGTTTGTCAGTCGGAAGAAACTACAATGAGCAGTTCTTC
TRBD2 TRBJ2-2 TRBV5-4 NA CASSRRLAGVSGELFF TGTGCCAGCAGCCGCCGACTAGCGGGAGTATCCGGGGAGCTGTTTTTT
NA TRBJ1-2 TRBV28 NA CASTDTYGYTF TGTGCCAGTACGGACACCTATGGCTACACCTTC
NA TRBJ1-2 TRBV4-1 NA CASSQARLGGYGYTF TGCGCCAGCAGCCAAGCACGCCTCGGGGGCTATGGCTACACCTTC
TRBD1 TRBJ2-7 TRBV4-2 once CASRGRDRGSYEQYF TGTGCCAGCAGGGGGAGGGACAGGGGTTCCTACGAGCAGTACTTC
NA TRBJ2-3 TRBV24-1 NA CATSDPAGSSTDTQYF TGTGCCACCAGTGATCCCGCAGGATCTAGCACAGATACGCAGTATTTT
NA TRBJ1-3 TRBV19 NA CASSVLVSRGSGNTIYF TGTGCCAGTAGTGTCCTAGTCTCCCGGGGCTCTGGAAACACCATATATTTT
NA TRBJ2-4 TRBV19 NA CASSIGPLGTKNIQYF TGTGCCAGTAGTATAGGTCCACTTGGAACCAAAAACATTCAGTACTTC
NA TRBJ2-5 TRBV3-1/TRBV3-2 once CASSQDPRAQYF TGTGCCAGCAGCCAAGATCCCCGGGCCCAGTACTTC